Described below is a single TCR beta chain sequence and its context. A few counts support this clone. Its target antigen remains unknown. The record has no base qualities; no much larger clone is one base away. The source of the sample is a study of T cells in localized non-small cell lung cancer (TCRdb year 2020). In terms of the full investigation: T cell repertoires of 236 early-stage NSCLC patients were analyzed, with tumors being compared against uninvolved tumor-adjacent lungs. All 250 or so NSCLC patients in the cohort were treatment-naive and had localized lung tumors that were resected. NSCLC patients had a mean age of roughly 66 years, and more than 120 were male and about 98 female.

CDR1 and CDR2 were assigned from the germline V gene as SGHRS and YFSETQ. The CDR3 measures 15 amino acids from cysteine to phenylalanine. Only CDR3 DNA remains: 45 bases, in frame from the first base. V loses 1 base of germline sequence and J loses 7 bases, and the interval between the two ends is 15 bases. At diagnosis, tumor, uninvolved tumor-adjacent lung and peripheral blood were collected and then preserved as a mix of FFPE and fresh-frozen material. For TCR repertoire profiling, blood samples were analyzed as peripheral blood mononuclear cells. The full study reports these points: A median of about 53 of the top 100 tumor clones were detected in paired uninvolved adjacent lung, and 28 of these tumor clones were also found among the top 100 clones of the paired uninvolved adjacent lung. Higher blood T cell density associated with longer overall survival, while higher adjacent-lung clonality associated with shorter survival. Uninvolved tumor-adjacent lung showed the highest T cell clonality, higher than tumor, which suggests more focused antigenic responses in the uninvolved tumor-adjacent lung. Because multi-region tumor sequencing was not done, intratumor heterogeneity could not be ruled out. Because the study design was exploratory, TCR variables were selected using unadjusted p-values without false-discovery rate correction.

TCR beta CDR3 regions were sequenced from DNA using the immunoSEQ Assay. In the authors' own workflow: T cell density was computed as TCR beta template counts normalized to usable DNA estimated by amplifying housekeeping genes. Richness was estimated using the preseqR package, with extrapolation to 400,000 templates for PBMC samples and to 120,000 templates for tissue samples. Clonality was defined as one minus Pielou's evenness. Tissue-enriched TCRs were identified through differential abundance testing performed on productive amino-acid clonotypes, with a minimum total count of 5 and an alpha of 0.1. The Jaccard Index and the Morisita Overlap Index were used to measure how much the repertoires overlapped between compartments. GLIPH grouped TCR beta CDR3s together with public tetramer-defined viral CDR3s, and a viral motif had to include at least three viral sequences and also show V-gene enrichment. Entries here come from immuneACCESS through TCRdb and include only in-frame sequences with V and J called. Some clones fail to appear in such tables; in the studies checked, an unresolved V gene covers under half of the shortfall, and the cause of the remainder is unknown. The D gene and trimming were derived from the DNA, and the V and J assignments and clone size from that table. In all, the sample holds about 41,000 clones, and about 86% of those were seen once. Roughly 6.9% of the sample rests with the top ten.

Sequenced here: peripheral blood, sampled before any cancer treatment. The V gene is TRBV5-1 and the J gene is TRBJ2-1, with the D gene uncertain. This receptor was taken from a woman aged 18-49 years with stage III lung adenocarcinoma. The DNA sequence is given as TGCGCCAGCAGCTTGATATCCCTAGGTGGGAATGAGCAGTTCTTC. Its translation is CASSLISLGGNEQFF.